This T cell receptor beta chain appears in the sequencing data of a study of cytomegalovirus exposure and HLA in healthy donors. PCR employed 60 Vbeta and 13 Jbeta primers. Clones were sequenced by immunoSEQ multiplex PCR, and TCRdb holds only the in-frame ones, with some missing. The sample carries 150,000 to 200,000 clones, 68% recorded once. The length of the CDR3 is 15 residues. The V gene's germline CDR1 is KGHSY and CDR2 FQNENV. Healthy donors of bone marrow made up the group. What was sequenced was PBMCs. V usage is TRBV16 and J usage is TRBJ2-5; D uncertain. With the DNA end fitting TRBJ2-7 better, the J assignment may be wrong. The source of this sequence is a man aged 50 to 59 in good health and CMV-seronegative. CDR3 in DNA: TGTGCCAGCAGCCAATCGGCAGGCGTTTCCTACGAGCAGTACTTC. This gives the protein CASSQSAGVSYEQYF.